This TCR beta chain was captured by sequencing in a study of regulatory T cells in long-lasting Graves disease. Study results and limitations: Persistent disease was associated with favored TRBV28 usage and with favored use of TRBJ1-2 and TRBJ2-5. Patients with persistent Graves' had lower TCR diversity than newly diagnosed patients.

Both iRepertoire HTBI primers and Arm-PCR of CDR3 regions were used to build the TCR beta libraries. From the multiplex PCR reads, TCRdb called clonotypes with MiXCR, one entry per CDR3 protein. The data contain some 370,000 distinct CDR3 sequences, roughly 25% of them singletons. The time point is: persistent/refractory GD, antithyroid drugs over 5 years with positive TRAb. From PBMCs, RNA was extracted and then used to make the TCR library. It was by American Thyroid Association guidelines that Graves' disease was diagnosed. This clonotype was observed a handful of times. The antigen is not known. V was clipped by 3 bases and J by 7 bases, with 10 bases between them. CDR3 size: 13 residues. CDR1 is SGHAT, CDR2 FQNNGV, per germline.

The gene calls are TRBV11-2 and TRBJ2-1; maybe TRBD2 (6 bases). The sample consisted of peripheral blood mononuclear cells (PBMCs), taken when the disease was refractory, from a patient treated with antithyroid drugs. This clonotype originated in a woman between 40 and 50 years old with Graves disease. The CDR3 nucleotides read TGTGCCAGCAGCTTTAGTCGGGGGAATGAGCAGTTCTTC. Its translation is CASSFSRGNEQFF.